The TCR beta chain described here comes from a study of control samples from healthy donors and cancer patients. Clones were read by immunoSEQ multiplex PCR, and TCRdb kept only the in-frame ones, dropping some. This table has 100,000 or so clones, 75% to 90% appearing once. Germline V gene lookup returns CDR1 SGHRS and CDR2 YFSETQ. Trimming at V came to 0 bases and at J to 1 base, leaving 4 bases not matched to a gene. There are 16 residues in the CDR3. The sample taken for sequencing was blood. This clonotype was obtained from a man aged 25-45 years in good health. J is TRBJ2-1 and V is TRBV5-1; 7 nucleotides match TRBD2. For the CDR3, the DNA is TGCGCCAGCAGCTTGGTTGCGGGAGCGTCCTACAATGAGCAGTTCTTC. It encodes CASSLVAGASYNEQFF.